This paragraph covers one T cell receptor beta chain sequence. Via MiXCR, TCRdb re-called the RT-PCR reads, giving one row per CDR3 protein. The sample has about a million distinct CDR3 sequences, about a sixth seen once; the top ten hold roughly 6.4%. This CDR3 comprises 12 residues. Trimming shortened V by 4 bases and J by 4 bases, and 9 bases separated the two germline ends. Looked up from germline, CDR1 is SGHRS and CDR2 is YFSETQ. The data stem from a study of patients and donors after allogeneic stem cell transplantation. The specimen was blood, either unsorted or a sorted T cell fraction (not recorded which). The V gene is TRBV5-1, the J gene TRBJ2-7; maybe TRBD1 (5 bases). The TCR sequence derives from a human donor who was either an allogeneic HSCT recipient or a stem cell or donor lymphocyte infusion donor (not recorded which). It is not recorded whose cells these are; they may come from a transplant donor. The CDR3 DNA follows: TGCGCCAGCAGCGACGCAGGGTACGAGCAGTACTTC. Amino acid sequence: CASSDAGYEQYF.